The count of the clone carrying this T cell receptor beta chain is one. No antigen is known for it. The assay was immunoSEQ multiplex PCR, and TCRdb's table has in-frame clones only and misses some. In the table there are under 200,000 clones, 70% to 90% of which are singletons. The germline V gene encodes CDR1 MDHEN and CDR2 SYDVKM. V lost 2 bases and J 4 bases, leaving 5 bases between the germline ends. This CDR3 has 12 amino acids. The sample belongs to a study of T cell responses to AZD1222 COVID-19 vaccine. Study findings and constraints: Spike-wide vaccine-associated CD4 TCRs dominated at 160-218 and 743-854. Donors were chiefly white British, with a greater number of females, and clonal diversity was perhaps underestimated. Nearly half of spike-specific TCRs reportedly target variant regions that are unmutated in the B.1.351 and B.1.1.7 variants. With two AZD1222 doses given, Spike-specific TCR breadth and depth both rose.

The V and J genes are TRBV28 and TRBJ1-2, with D uncertain. The sequence was collected from an adult who received the AZD1222 COVID-19 vaccine. The input for sequencing was peripheral blood, taken 28 days after the second AZD1222 dose. The CDR3 nucleotides are TGTGCCAGCAGTTTAGAGCTCTATGGCTACACCTTC. Its protein is CASSLELYGYTF.